This TCR beta chain comes out of a study of graft-versus-host responses after intestinal transplantation. Turning to this clone: Its specificity is not known.

The CDR3 covers 17 residues. CDR1 is SGHNT and CDR2 is YYREEE in the germline V gene (reference sequence). With 4 bases clipped from V and 7 bases from J, the junction kept 18 bases outside the gene matches. Produced via immunoSEQ multiplex PCR; TCRdb's table is partial and in-frame only. The table includes 95,000 to 110,000 clones, more than 75% detected once. The sequencing used unstimulated CD4+ T cells sorted from spleen or lymph node cells, collected before intestinal transplant. This chain uses TRBV5-4 with TRBJ1-2; 8 bases are a match to TRBD1. The source of this sequence is a human donor who received an intestinal transplant. CDR3 DNA: TGTGCCAGCAGCCGGGGGTCAGGGGGCGGCTATTCGGGTGGCTACACCTTC. Encoded protein: CASSRGSGGGYSGGYTF.